What follows is one T cell receptor beta chain and its context. The data derive from a study of blood T cell repertoires in COVID-19. The trim removed 6 bases at V and 5 bases at J, leaving 14 bases unmatched. The CDR3 contains 16 residues. Germline loops: CDR1 MNHEY, CDR2 SVGEGT. Authors' methods: The assay estimated nucleated cells by amplifying reference gene primers. Produced via immunoSEQ multiplex PCR; TCRdb's table is partial and in-frame only. V and J calls and clone size are given by that table; D and trimming were obtained from the DNA. The table has 140,000 to 150,000 clones, approximately 80% seen once.

The sample taken for sequencing was peripheral blood. This receptor was taken from a human donor in a cohort sampled during active COVID-19. The chain links TRBV6-2 or TRBV6-3 to TRBJ1-1; 8 bases line up with TRBD1. The CDR3 sequence: CASSPGTGKGGTEAFF. The CDR3 DNA reads TGTGCCAGCAGCCCCGGGACAGGAAAGGGAGGGACTGAAGCTTTCTTT.